This TCR beta chain was retrieved from a study of tissue T cells after allogeneic stem cell transplantation. Study-level results: In patients and mice, blood and spleen missed much of tissue repertoire. Across patients, clones rarely overlapped, yet motif clusters were shared tissue-specifically. Alloreactivity or antigen specificity of tissue TCRs was not determined; some clones might be host cells.

Libraries were prepared by immunoSEQ multiplex PCR; TCRdb keeps only in-frame clonotypes and omits some of them. The top ten hold approximately 47% of the sample, which has over a thousand clones, around two fifths seen once. About this clone: What it binds is not known.

Adult allogeneic hematopoietic cell transplant recipients with steroid-refractory graft-versus-host disease were prospectively enrolled for research autopsy. The CDR3 is made up of 14 amino acids. Trimming removed 8 bases from V and 7 bases from J; junction bases left unmatched: 9. The V gene's germline CDR1 is MNHEY and CDR2 SMNVEV (reference sequence). The sequence came from a female patient aged 35 to 75 with steroid-refractory graft-versus-host disease after an allogeneic stem cell transplant. Some T cells here may be from the graft donor. Source: esophageal tissue, taken at autopsy. The V call is TRBV27, the J call TRBJ2-1, with 9 bases that match TRBD1. CDR3 DNA: TGTGCCAGCCAAAACAGGGGGCTAGGAAATGAGCAGTTCTTC. Translation: CASQNRGLGNEQFF.